This is a list of T cell receptor beta chains from one sample in a study of early T cells in non-severe SARS-CoV-2 infection. TCRdb fed the 5' RACE reads into MiXCR, producing one record per CDR3 protein. The table shows some 62,000 distinct CDR3 sequences, with approximately 9.3% occurring only once. The specimen sequenced was whole blood. The receptors derive from an adult who was a healthcare worker with PCR-confirmed SARS-CoV-2 infection or an uninfected control (not recorded which). The CDR3 runs from the conserved cysteine through the conserved F or W. Each record gives: J gene, clone size, D gene, CDR3 length, V gene, CDR3 protein, CDR3 DNA. D genes are given only for firm matches. Not every row has a clone size; where given, it reads once, few, many or a size class.

J gene: TRBJ2-1; clone size: few; D gene: NA; CDR3 length: 17; V gene: TRBV6-4; CDR3 protein: CASSPTGASARYNEQFF; CDR3 DNA: TGTGCCAGCAGCCCAACAGGTGCCTCTGCGCGGTACAATGAGCAGTTCTTC
J gene: TRBJ2-5; clone size: few; D gene: TRBD2; CDR3 length: 17; V gene: TRBV4-1; CDR3 protein: CASSQDPSGAYQETQYF; CDR3 DNA: TGCGCCAGCAGCCAAGATCCGAGCGGGGCCTACCAAGAGACCCAGTACTTC
J gene: TRBJ2-5; clone size: few; D gene: NA; CDR3 length: 13; V gene: TRBV6-5; CDR3 protein: CASSYGGQETQYF; CDR3 DNA: TGTGCCAGCAGTTATGGCGGCCAAGAGACCCAGTACTTC
J gene: TRBJ2-2; clone size: NA; D gene: NA; CDR3 length: 13; V gene: TRBV6-5; CDR3 protein: CATQGGDTGELFF; CDR3 DNA: TGTGCCACCCAGGGGGGAGACACCGGGGAGCTGTTTTTT
J gene: TRBJ2-2; clone size: many; D gene: TRBD2; CDR3 length: 15; V gene: TRBV30; CDR3 protein: CAWSGRLAGTGELFF; CDR3 DNA: TGTGCCTGGAGTGGTCGACTAGCGGGGACCGGGGAGCTGTTTTTT
J gene: TRBJ1-3; clone size: NA; D gene: TRBD1; CDR3 length: 16; V gene: TRBV5-6; CDR3 protein: CASSLDRGISENTIYF; CDR3 DNA: TGTGCCAGCAGTCTGGACAGGGGGATCTCTGAAAACACCATATATTTT
J gene: TRBJ1-1; clone size: medium-sized; D gene: NA; CDR3 length: 17; V gene: TRBV7-8; CDR3 protein: CASSLAPLDSPNTEAFF; CDR3 DNA: TGTGCCAGCAGCTTAGCGCCCTTGGACAGTCCGAACACTGAAGCTTTCTTT
J gene: TRBJ2-3; clone size: once; D gene: TRBD2; CDR3 length: 19; V gene: TRBV24-1; CDR3 protein: CATSDLVGTSGGSTDTQYF; CDR3 DNA: TGTGCCACCAGTGATTTGGTTGGGACTAGCGGGGGAAGCACAGATACGCAGTATTTT
J gene: TRBJ1-2; clone size: NA; D gene: NA; CDR3 length: 12; V gene: TRBV28; CDR3 protein: CASRLVGYGYTF; CDR3 DNA: TGTGCCAGCCGCCTAGTAGGCTATGGCTACACCTTC
J gene: TRBJ2-5; clone size: many; D gene: NA; CDR3 length: 14; V gene: TRBV20-1; CDR3 protein: CSARDTGNQETQYF; CDR3 DNA: TGCAGTGCTAGAGATACGGGGAACCAAGAGACCCAGTACTTC
J gene: TRBJ1-1; clone size: NA; D gene: NA; CDR3 length: 15; V gene: TRBV5-4; CDR3 protein: CASSLDGTMNTEAFF; CDR3 DNA: TGTGCCAGCAGCTTGGATGGGACGATGAACACTGAAGCTTTCTTT
J gene: TRBJ2-5; clone size: many; D gene: NA; CDR3 length: 13; V gene: TRBV9; CDR3 protein: CASSVGGSETQYF; CDR3 DNA: TGTGCCAGCAGCGTTGGGGGTTCGGAGACCCAGTACTTC
J gene: TRBJ2-3; clone size: many; D gene: TRBD2; CDR3 length: 16; V gene: TRBV4-2; CDR3 protein: CASSQDMTSGTDTQYF; CDR3 DNA: TGTGCCAGCAGCCAAGATATGACTAGCGGCACAGATACGCAGTATTTT
J gene: TRBJ1-2; clone size: NA; D gene: NA; CDR3 length: 16; V gene: TRBV4-2; CDR3 protein: CASSQAVGQDDYGYTF; CDR3 DNA: TGTGCCAGCAGCCAAGCGGTGGGGCAGGACGACTATGGCTACACCTTC
J gene: TRBJ2-1; clone size: NA; D gene: TRBD2; CDR3 length: 14; V gene: TRBV2; CDR3 protein: CASWRGGPYNEQFF; CDR3 DNA: TGTGCCAGCTGGCGGGGGGGCCCTTACAATGAGCAGTTCTTC
J gene: TRBJ2-3; clone size: NA; D gene: TRBD2; CDR3 length: 13; V gene: TRBV19; CDR3 protein: CASSIGLADTQYF; CDR3 DNA: TGTGCCAGTAGTATCGGACTAGCAGATACGCAGTATTTT
J gene: TRBJ1-1; clone size: many; D gene: NA; CDR3 length: 13; V gene: TRBV6-5; CDR3 protein: CASSRQFNTEAFF; CDR3 DNA: TGTGCCAGCAGTCGACAGTTTAACACTGAAGCTTTCTTT
J gene: TRBJ2-5; clone size: many; D gene: NA; CDR3 length: 14; V gene: TRBV7-8; CDR3 protein: CASSLADGQETQYF; CDR3 DNA: TGTGCCAGCAGCTTAGCGGACGGACAAGAGACCCAGTACTTC
J gene: TRBJ2-1; clone size: many; D gene: NA; CDR3 length: 12; V gene: TRBV19; CDR3 protein: CASSIRGNEQFF; CDR3 DNA: TGTGCCAGTAGTATACGGGGGAATGAGCAGTTCTTC
J gene: TRBJ2-3; clone size: few; D gene: NA; CDR3 length: 13; V gene: TRBV6-5; CDR3 protein: CASSYYGGDTQYF; CDR3 DNA: TGTGCCAGCAGCTATTATGGGGGGGATACGCAGTATTTT
J gene: TRBJ2-2; clone size: NA; D gene: NA; CDR3 length: 14; V gene: TRBV5-1; CDR3 protein: CASSYGAYTGELFF; CDR3 DNA: TGCGCCAGCAGCTACGGGGCTTACACCGGGGAGCTGTTTTTT
J gene: TRBJ2-6; clone size: many; D gene: TRBD1; CDR3 length: 16; V gene: TRBV2; CDR3 protein: CASRGQPTSGANVLTF; CDR3 DNA: TGTGCCAGCAGGGGACAGCCTACCTCTGGGGCCAACGTCCTGACTTTC
J gene: TRBJ2-5; clone size: few; D gene: TRBD1; CDR3 length: 17; V gene: TRBV7-8; CDR3 protein: CASSLVPGQGFQETQYF; CDR3 DNA: TGTGCCAGCAGCTTAGTGCCCGGACAGGGGTTCCAAGAGACCCAGTACTTC
J gene: TRBJ1-4; clone size: few; D gene: TRBD1; CDR3 length: 14; V gene: TRBV27; CDR3 protein: CASSRRTGSEKLFF; CDR3 DNA: TGTGCCAGCAGTCGCCGGACAGGGAGCGAAAAACTGTTTTTT
J gene: TRBJ1-6; clone size: NA; D gene: TRBD1; CDR3 length: 14; V gene: TRBV6-5; CDR3 protein: CASSYDRGYSPLHF; CDR3 DNA: TGTGCCAGCAGTTACGACAGGGGATACTCACCCCTCCACTTT
J gene: TRBJ1-6; clone size: many; D gene: NA; CDR3 length: 15; V gene: TRBV20-1; CDR3 protein: CSARDSGLGSTPLHF; CDR3 DNA: TGCAGTGCTAGAGATAGTGGACTGGGGAGTACACCCCTCCACTTT
J gene: TRBJ2-3; clone size: NA; D gene: TRBD1; CDR3 length: 13; V gene: TRBV7-3; CDR3 protein: CASGTGLTDTQYF; CDR3 DNA: TGTGCCAGCGGGACAGGGCTCACAGATACGCAGTATTTT
J gene: TRBJ2-3; clone size: NA; D gene: TRBD2; CDR3 length: 17; V gene: TRBV7-3; CDR3 protein: CASSIGTSGGTLDTQYF; CDR3 DNA: TGTGCCAGCAGTATCGGGACTAGCGGGGGAACATTAGATACGCAGTATTTT
J gene: TRBJ2-1; clone size: few; D gene: TRBD2; CDR3 length: 15; V gene: TRBV7-2; CDR3 protein: CASSRSSGGAYEQFF; CDR3 DNA: TGTGCCAGCAGCAGGAGTAGCGGGGGGGCCTATGAGCAGTTCTTC
J gene: TRBJ1-5; clone size: few; D gene: NA; CDR3 length: 13; V gene: TRBV12-3/TRBV12-4; CDR3 protein: CASSSGLGQPQHF; CDR3 DNA: TGTGCCAGCAGTTCCGGTTTGGGTCAGCCCCAGCATTTT
J gene: TRBJ2-5; clone size: NA; D gene: TRBD2; CDR3 length: 12; V gene: TRBV28; CDR3 protein: CARALTGGAQYF; CDR3 DNA: TGTGCCAGGGCCCTTACGGGAGGGGCCCAGTACTTC
J gene: TRBJ1-2; clone size: many; D gene: NA; CDR3 length: 14; V gene: TRBV6-2/TRBV6-3; CDR3 protein: CASSYAGEPYGYTF; CDR3 DNA: TGTGCCAGCAGTTACGCGGGAGAACCTTATGGCTACACCTTC
J gene: TRBJ2-4; clone size: NA; D gene: NA; CDR3 length: 16; V gene: TRBV7-9; CDR3 protein: CASSERHPRAKNIQYF; CDR3 DNA: TGTGCCAGCAGCGAACGACACCCCCGAGCCAAAAACATTCAGTACTTC
J gene: TRBJ1-4; clone size: NA; D gene: NA; CDR3 length: 15; V gene: TRBV20-1; CDR3 protein: CSARDPGGFGEKLFF; CDR3 DNA: TGCAGTGCTAGGGATCCCGGAGGGTTTGGGGAAAAACTGTTTTTT
J gene: TRBJ1-4; clone size: many; D gene: TRBD1; CDR3 length: 13; V gene: TRBV12-3/TRBV12-4; CDR3 protein: CASSRQGGEKLFF; CDR3 DNA: TGTGCCAGCAGTAGACAGGGGGGTGAAAAACTGTTTTTT
J gene: TRBJ1-5; clone size: NA; D gene: NA; CDR3 length: 13; V gene: TRBV29-1; CDR3 protein: CSVATGGNQPQHF; CDR3 DNA: TGCAGCGTTGCCACAGGCGGCAATCAGCCCCAGCATTTT
J gene: TRBJ2-5; clone size: NA; D gene: NA; CDR3 length: 19; V gene: TRBV1; CDR3 protein: CTSSLSLTGRLMGQETQYF; CDR3 DNA: TGCACCAGCAGCCTATCTCTAACCGGAAGATTAATGGGACAAGAGACCCAGTACTTC
J gene: TRBJ2-1; clone size: many; D gene: TRBD2; CDR3 length: 16; V gene: TRBV12-3/TRBV12-4; CDR3 protein: CASNFPGTSGPNEQFF; CDR3 DNA: TGTGCCAGCAATTTCCCAGGGACTAGCGGACCTAATGAGCAGTTCTTC
J gene: TRBJ1-1; clone size: many; D gene: NA; CDR3 length: 13; V gene: TRBV6-2/TRBV6-3; CDR3 protein: CASSYRRNTEAFF; CDR3 DNA: TGTGCCAGCAGTTATAGACGGAACACTGAAGCTTTCTTT
J gene: TRBJ1-1; clone size: NA; D gene: NA; CDR3 length: 14; V gene: TRBV7-2; CDR3 protein: CASSLEGGVAEAFF; CDR3 DNA: TGTGCCAGCAGCTTAGAAGGGGGAGTCGCTGAAGCTTTCTTT
J gene: TRBJ2-3; clone size: NA; D gene: TRBD1; CDR3 length: 15; V gene: TRBV4-1; CDR3 protein: CASNTQGASTDTQYF; CDR3 DNA: TGCGCCAGCAACACACAGGGGGCTAGCACAGATACGCAGTATTTT
J gene: TRBJ2-5; clone size: NA; D gene: TRBD2; CDR3 length: 15; V gene: TRBV2; CDR3 protein: CASRKGLADQETQYF; CDR3 DNA: TGTGCCAGCCGGAAGGGACTAGCGGACCAAGAGACCCAGTACTTC
J gene: TRBJ2-4; clone size: many; D gene: TRBD1; CDR3 length: 16; V gene: TRBV5-4; CDR3 protein: CASSQQQGPAKNIQYF; CDR3 DNA: TGTGCCAGCAGCCAACAACAGGGGCCTGCCAAAAACATTCAGTACTTC
J gene: TRBJ1-2; clone size: many; D gene: NA; CDR3 length: 13; V gene: TRBV5-1; CDR3 protein: CASSLGQELGYTF; CDR3 DNA: TGCGCCAGCAGCTTGGGACAGGAACTTGGCTACACCTTC
J gene: TRBJ2-1; clone size: NA; D gene: NA; CDR3 length: 14; V gene: TRBV5-1; CDR3 protein: CASSLDLTYNEQFF; CDR3 DNA: TGCGCCAGCAGCTTGGACCTAACCTACAATGAGCAGTTCTTC
J gene: TRBJ1-5; clone size: many; D gene: NA; CDR3 length: 14; V gene: TRBV12-3/TRBV12-4; CDR3 protein: CASSFVRGNQPQHF; CDR3 DNA: TGTGCCAGCAGTTTCGTCAGGGGCAATCAGCCCCAGCATTTT
J gene: TRBJ1-2; clone size: many; D gene: NA; CDR3 length: 14; V gene: TRBV11-2; CDR3 protein: CASSLGTHREGYTF; CDR3 DNA: TGTGCCAGCAGCTTGGGGACACATCGGGAAGGCTACACCTTC
J gene: TRBJ1-4; clone size: many; D gene: TRBD1; CDR3 length: 19; V gene: TRBV20-1; CDR3 protein: CSASPVIGQGGGLNEKLFF; CDR3 DNA: TGCAGTGCTAGTCCGGTGATTGGACAGGGGGGTGGACTTAATGAAAAACTGTTTTTT
J gene: TRBJ2-5; clone size: many; D gene: TRBD2; CDR3 length: 15; V gene: TRBV7-2; CDR3 protein: CASSFSGGLRETQYF; CDR3 DNA: TGTGCCAGCAGCTTTAGCGGGGGTCTACGAGAGACCCAGTACTTC
J gene: TRBJ2-4; clone size: few; D gene: NA; CDR3 length: 17; V gene: TRBV3-1; CDR3 protein: CASSQVGGGSTKNIQYF; CDR3 DNA: TGTGCCAGCAGCCAAGTGGGTGGCGGGTCAACCAAAAACATTCAGTACTTC
J gene: TRBJ2-3; clone size: NA; D gene: NA; CDR3 length: 12; V gene: TRBV5-1; CDR3 protein: CASSWQQDTQYF; CDR3 DNA: TGCGCCAGCAGCTGGCAGCAAGATACGCAGTATTTT